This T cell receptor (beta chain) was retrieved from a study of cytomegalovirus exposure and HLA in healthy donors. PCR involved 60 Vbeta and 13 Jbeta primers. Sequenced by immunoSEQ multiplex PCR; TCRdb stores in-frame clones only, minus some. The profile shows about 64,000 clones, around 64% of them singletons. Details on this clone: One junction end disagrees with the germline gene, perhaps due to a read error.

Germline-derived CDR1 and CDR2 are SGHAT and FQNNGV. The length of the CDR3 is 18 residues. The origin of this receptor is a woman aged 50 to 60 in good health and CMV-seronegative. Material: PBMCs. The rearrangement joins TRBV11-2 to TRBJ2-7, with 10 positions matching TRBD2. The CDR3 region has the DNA TGTGCCACCAGCTCGATTCGCTCTAGCGGGAGTAGCTCCTACGAGCAGTACTTC. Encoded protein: CATSSIRSSGSSSYEQYF.